The 32 T cell receptor beta chains presented below share a single source sample, sequenced in a study of read filtering for tumor transcriptome and immune sequencing. The library was built from around 0.4 ug RNA with molecular barcoded adaptors for alpha/delta and beta/gamma chains. TCRdb fed the reads into MiXCR, producing one record per CDR3 protein. This sample has roughly 130,000 distinct CDR3 sequences; under 15% occur once, and the top ten carry approximately 11%. Sequenced material: a population of CD138-negative cells sorted from bone marrow. These receptors were collected from a donor aged 40 or older with multiple myeloma.

This clonotype showed up many times. CDR3 sequence reads: CASSQGWNRGHTGELFF. The CDR3 DNA reads TGTGCCAGCAGCCAAGGTTGGAACAGGGGGCACACCGGGGAGCTGTTTTTT. The chain recombines TRBV4-2 with TRBJ2-2; the match to TRBD1 covers 9 bases. V was pared by 1 base and J by 3 bases, with 6 bases of the junction left unmatched. CDR3 length: 17 amino acids. Per the germline V gene, CDR1 is LGHNA and CDR2 is YNFKEQ.

This clonotype was seen many times. The chain is built from TRBV7-9 and TRBJ2-1, with TRBD2 matching over 10 bases. This CDR3 is 15 amino acids long. J lost 6 bases, V lost 2 bases, and 4 bases had no gene match. Germline CDR1 is SEHNR and CDR2 is FQNEAQ (reference sequence). CDR3 nucleotide sequence: TGTGCCAGCAGCTTATGGCTAGCGGGAGTCAATGAGCAGTTCTTC. It is translated as CASSLWLAGVNEQFF.

This clonotype came up many times. The chain couples TRBV29-1 to TRBJ2-3; TRBD1 agrees at 8 bases. The CDR3 loop spans 16 amino acids. J gave up 2 bases and V 5 bases, and 12 bases lay outside the gene matches. The germline gives CDR1 SQVTM, CDR2 ANQGSEA. The CDR3 DNA reads TGCAGCGTTAAAGGGGTGACAGGGGATTACACAGATACGCAGTATTTT. Translated: CSVKGVTGDYTDTQYF.

The V and J genes are TRBV14 and TRBJ2-1; D not resolved. The CDR3 is 15 residues long. Between the trimmed V and J ends, which lost 3 bases and 0 bases, there was a span of 9 bases. CDR1 and CDR2 from the germline V gene are SGHDN and FVKESK. CDR3 DNA sequence: TGTGCCAGCAGCCAGAGGCAGGCCTCCTACAATGAGCAGTTCTTC. Translating it yields CASSQRQASYNEQFF.

The table lists this clonotype with a few counts. The chain links TRBV5-1 to TRBJ1-1, with D perhaps TRBD1 (5 bases). Looked up from germline, CDR1 is SGHRS and CDR2 is YFSETQ. Deletions cut 4 bases from V and 6 bases from J, with 19 bases between. CDR3 length: 15 amino acids. The chain's CDR3 is CASSAFDSPLAEAFF. CDR3 bases: TGCGCCAGCAGCGCCTTCGACAGTCCCCTAGCTGAAGCTTTCTTT. The variable domain in full, with the rest retrieved from reference TRBV5-1 and TRBJ1-1, is KAGVTQTPRYLIKTRGQQVTLSCSPISGHRSVSWYQQTPGQGLQFLFEYFSETQRNKGNFPGRFSGRQFSNSRSEMNVSTLELGDSALYLCASSAFDSPLAEAFFGQGTRLTVV.

At least ten counts were recorded for this clonotype. CDR3 sequence reads: CASSLATGTGYNEQFF. The CDR3, as DNA: TGCGCCAGCAGCTTGGCTACCGGGACAGGCTACAATGAGCAGTTCTTC. This rearrangement joins TRBV5-1 to TRBJ2-1; 8 bases agree with TRBD1. CDR3 length equals 16 residues. Trimming cost V 0 bases and J 3 bases; bases outside gene matches: 5. Germline values: CDR1 SGHRS, CDR2 YFSETQ. Full variable domain (outside the CDR3, taken from reference TRBV5-1 and TRBJ2-1): KAGVTQTPRYLIKTRGQQVTLSCSPISGHRSVSWYQQTPGQGLQFLFEYFSETQRNKGNFPGRFSGRQFSNSRSEMNVSTLELGDSALYLCASSLATGTGYNEQFFGPGTRLTVL.

This clonotype was recorded a few times. The chain links TRBV20-1 to TRBJ2-7; D unclear. Germline V CDR1 and CDR2: DFQATT, SNEGSKA (reference sequence). Trimming stripped 3 bases from V and 9 bases from J, with 21 bases between. This CDR3 has 14 residues. The DNA of the CDR3 is TGCAGTGCTAGGCCGGGCTCCTCGGTATCGGGGCAGTACTTC. Its translation: CSARPGSSVSGQYF.

This clonotype has ten or more counts. The CDR3, as DNA: TGTGCCAGCAGCTTGGGGGCGGGAGGAGAGACCCAGTACTTC. Amino acid sequence: CASSLGAGGETQYF. This chain joins TRBV7-2 and TRBJ2-5; 8 bases agree with TRBD2. The germline gives CDR1 SGHTA, CDR2 FQGNSA. The CDR3 length is 14 residues. V lost 3 bases to trimming and J lost 4 bases; unmatched junction nucleotides: 4.

This clonotype was counted at least ten times. The J gene is TRBJ2-3, the V gene TRBV29-1; D remains ambiguous. This CDR3 has 13 amino acids. The germline V gene has CDR1 SQVTM and CDR2 ANQGSEA. Between the trimmed V and J ends, which lost 8 bases and 2 bases, there was a span of 14 bases. The CDR3 sequence: CSISSLSTDTQYF. In DNA form, the CDR3 reads TGCAGCATATCCTCACTTTCCACAGATACGCAGTATTTT.

The chain carries TRBV5-1 and TRBJ2-3; no definite D call. Per germline, CDR1 SGHRS and CDR2 YFSETQ. V was pared by 1 base and J by 0 bases, with 9 bases between. The CDR3 has 15 residues. The CDR3 protein is CASSLILPSTDTQYF. In DNA, the CDR3 is TGCGCCAGCAGCTTGATACTACCAAGCACAGATACGCAGTATTTT.

This clonotype was counted at least ten times. The V and J genes are TRBV18 and TRBJ2-6; 11 bases map to TRBD1. Germline CDR1 and CDR2: KGHSH and LQKENI. V was pared by 2 bases and J by 0 bases, with 3 bases of the junction left unmatched. The CDR3 contains 18 residues. CDR3 nucleotide sequence: TGTGCCAGCTCACCAGTGGGACAGGGGGTCTCTGGGGCCAACGTCCTGACTTTC. Translated, it gives CASSPVGQGVSGANVLTF.

This clonotype was seen many times. The chain carries TRBV12-3 or TRBV12-4 and TRBJ1-2; no clear D gene. The CDR3 has 13 amino acids. V shed 6 bases and J shed 5 bases, with 13 bases lying between them. The CDR3 DNA is TGTGCCAGCAGCCAAAGTATAGATTATGGCTACACCTTC. It specifies CASSQSIDYGYTF.

Note on this clonotype: A single base separates this from a much larger clone, so it may be a read error. The conserved final phenylalanine or tryptophan is absent from the CDR3, which likely points to a read error. The rearrangement links TRBV29-1 to TRBJ2-3; 9 bases are shared with TRBD1. V gave up 4 bases and J gave up 0 bases; unmatched junction bases: 2. Germline V gene data show CDR1 as SQVTM and CDR2 as ANQGSEA. CDR3 length: 14 amino acids. The CDR3 protein is CSVGDRVSTDTQYS. The CDR3 DNA reads as TGCAGCGTTGGGGACAGGGTCAGCACAGATACGCAGTATTCT.

This clonotype occurred many times. The chain links TRBV7-9 to TRBJ1-2; D is unclear. There are 14 residues in the CDR3. Germline CDR1 SEHNR, CDR2 FQNEAQ (reference sequence). V was shortened by 1 base and J by 1 base, with 7 bases between the two germline ends. The CDR3 DNA sequence: TGTGCCAGCAGCTTAGTTGGCGGTAACTATGGCTACACCTTC. It translates to CASSLVGGNYGYTF.

This clonotype was detected ten times or more. The chain uses TRBV6-2 or TRBV6-3 and TRBJ2-1; 9 bases line up with TRBD2. The germline V gene has CDR1 MNHEY and CDR2 SVGEGT. This CDR3 region has 14 residues. V dropped 0 bases and J dropped 10; count of bases not matched to a gene: 4. CDR3 nucleotide sequence: TGTGCCAGCAGTTACTCTAGCGGGAGCCGAGAGCAGTTCTTC. It yields the protein CASSYSSGSREQFF.

The sample holds many counts of this clonotype. The V gene is TRBV11-2, the J gene TRBJ1-1; D not certain. The germline V and J ends were trimmed by 8 bases and 7 bases, with 17 bases remaining between them. The CDR3 is 13 residues long. CDR1 is SGHAT and CDR2 is FQNNGV in the germline V gene. The CDR3, as DNA: TGTGCCAGCGGTAGACTGTTGACTCATGAAGCTTTCTTT. As protein: CASGRLLTHEAFF.

This clonotype was counted only a few times. A much larger clone differs by one base, so this may be a read error. The chain carries TRBV29-1 and TRBJ1-1; D remains ambiguous. In germline, CDR1 is SQVTM, CDR2 ANQGSEA. The CDR3 loop spans 10 amino acids. In DNA form, the CDR3 reads TGCAGCGTTGGGGCGGAGAAAGCTCTCTTT. It encodes CSVGAEKALF.

Concerning this clonotype itself: This may be a read error, as it is one base from a much larger clone. The chain couples TRBV5-1 to TRBJ1-2, with D unresolved. In germline, CDR1 is SGHRS, CDR2 YFSETQ. This CDR3 region has 13 residues. Here the CDR3 DNA reads TGCGCCAGCAGCTTGGACACAGACTATGGCCACACCTTC. Translated: CASSLDTDYGHTF.

This clonotype was detected ten times or more. The CDR3 DNA is TGTGCCAGCAGCCCCGGAGGGACACTGGATTCCTATGGCTACACCTTC. Its translation is CASSPGGTLDSYGYTF. The J gene is TRBJ1-2, the V gene TRBV11-2, with a tentative D call TRBD1 (6 bases). V was pared by 5 bases and J by 4 bases, with 20 bases between. The CDR3 spans 16 residues. CDR1 is SGHAT, CDR2 FQNNGV, per germline.

A few counts support this clonotype. The chain uses TRBV19 and TRBJ2-5, with D uncertain. The CDR3 is made up of 14 amino acids. Germline V lookup: CDR1 LNHDA, CDR2 SQIVND (reference sequence). V lost 0 bases, J lost 5 bases, and 10 bases lay in between. CDR3 nucleotides: TGTGCCAGTAGTATAGAACCCAGCTCGGAGACCCAGTACTTC. Its protein is CASSIEPSSETQYF.

To note about this clonotype: A much larger clone lies a single base off, so this may be a read error. The chain has TRBV6-1 and TRBJ2-3, with a weak D call TRBD2 (6 bases). This CDR3 region has 13 residues. With 8 bases removed from V and 2 bases from J, the gap between germline ends came to 11 bases. Germline CDR1 reads MNHNS; CDR2 reads SASEGT. DNA of the CDR3: TGTGCCAGCCTGGACTACCCCACAGATACGCAGTATTTT. Protein sequence: CASLDYPTDTQYF.

Many counts were recorded for this clonotype. The rearrangement links TRBV6-1 to TRBJ1-5; D unresolved. CDR1 is MNHNS, CDR2 SASEGT, per germline. V gave up 4 bases and J gave up 2 bases, with 15 bases separating them. There are 16 residues in the CDR3. The CDR3 protein is CASSGRNMVGNQPQHF. The CDR3 DNA reads as TGTGCCAGCAGTGGAAGGAACATGGTCGGCAATCAGCCCCAGCATTTT.

This clonotype showed up many times. The chain couples TRBV5-1 to TRBJ1-1; D perhaps matches TRBD1 (5 bases). The CDR3 length is 14 residues. In germline, CDR1 is SGHRS, CDR2 YFSETQ. V was cut by 5 bases and J by 5 bases, with 16 bases left in between. In DNA, the CDR3 is TGCGCCAGCAGAGAAACTTCTGGGGGTACTGAAGCTTTCTTT. Translating it yields CASRETSGGTEAFF.

This clonotype was detected ten times or more. The CDR3 DNA reads TGTGCCGGCGGACGGGAATTGAACACTGAAGCTTTCTTT. Translation: CAGGRELNTEAFF. The chain has TRBV6-1 and TRBJ1-1, with D hard to call. Deletions cut 11 bases from V and 0 bases from J, with 13 bases between. The CDR3 length is 13 residues. Germline lookup yields CDR1 MNHNS and CDR2 SASEGT.

Only a few counts were recorded for this clonotype. This rearrangement joins TRBV2 to TRBJ2-5; D is perhaps TRBD1 (6 bases). The CDR3 covers 15 residues. The V end was cut by 5 bases, the J end by 1 base, with 14 bases between. Germline lookup yields CDR1 SNHLY and CDR2 FYNNEI. The CDR3 loop is CASSLLRGGQETQYF. CDR3 in DNA: TGTGCCAGCAGTCTATTACGAGGGGGCCAAGAGACCCAGTACTTC.

There are many counts of this clonotype. The V call is TRBV19, the J call TRBJ1-1; D ambiguous. The germline V and J ends were trimmed by 3 bases and 0 bases, with 8 bases remaining between them. The CDR3 is 14 amino acids. CDR1 is LNHDA and CDR2 is SQIVND in the germline V gene (reference sequence). The CDR3 loop reads CASSIDLMNTEAFF. The DNA of the CDR3 is TGTGCCAGTAGTATTGACCTCATGAACACTGAAGCTTTCTTT.

The table lists this clonotype with many counts. The rearrangement links TRBV7-2 to TRBJ2-2, with TRBD2 matching 9 bases. The CDR3 extends over 17 amino acids. V was clipped by 2 bases and J by 1 base; unmatched bases: 5. The germline V gene encodes CDR1 SGHTA and CDR2 FQGNSA. CDR3 sequence (DNA): TGTGCCAGCAGCTTAAGTGGAGCGGGGGGGAACACCGGGGAGCTGTTTTTT. Protein product: CASSLSGAGGNTGELFF.

This clonotype has at least ten counts. The junction departs from the called germline gene at one end, perhaps through a read error. The genes are TRBV19 and TRBJ2-6; D possibly corresponds to TRBD1 (5 bases). CDR1 is LNHDA, CDR2 SQIVND, per germline (reference sequence). The CDR3 has 15 residues. Here the CDR3 DNA reads TGTGTCAGTAATCTAGGGGAAACTGGGGCCAACGTCCTGACTTTC. This translates into CVSNLGETGANVLTF. The whole variable domain, remainder taken from reference TRBV19 and TRBJ2-6, is DGGITQSPKYLFRKEGQNVTLSCEQNLNHDAMYWYRQDPGQGLRLIYYSQIVNDFQKGDIAEGYSVSREKKESFPLTVTSAQKNPTAFYLCVSNLGETGANVLTFGAGSRLTVL.

This clonotype was observed many times. The chain has TRBV7-6 and TRBJ1-6; D is ambiguous. The CDR3 sequence is 14 residues long. Germline CDR1 and CDR2: SGHVS and FNYEAQ. V was shortened by 5 bases and J by 3 bases, with 8 bases between the two germline ends. In DNA form, the CDR3 reads TGTGCCAGCAGCCGACGGGACTATAATTCACCCCTCCACTTT. Its translation is CASSRRDYNSPLHF.

Many counts were recorded for this clonotype. The V gene is TRBV6-5, the J gene TRBJ1-1, with D possibly TRBD1 on 5 matching bases. The germline V gene encodes CDR1 MNHEY and CDR2 SVGAGI. The V end was cut by 0 bases, the J end by 5 bases, with 13 bases between. The CDR3 spans 15 residues. The CDR3 coding sequence is TGTGCCAGCAGTTACTCACTCGGGGCGAGGACTGAAGCTTTCTTT. Translating gives CASSYSLGARTEAFF.

There are a few counts of this clonotype. The chain links TRBV10-3 to TRBJ2-1; 9 bases fit TRBD2. Germline-derived CDR1 and CDR2 are ENHRY and SYGVKD. V lost 6 bases and J lost 4; bases outside the gene matches: 4. The CDR3 runs to 14 residues. The CDR3 coding sequence is TGTGCCATCAGAGATCTAGCGGGGTACAATGAGCAGTTCTTC. Encoded protein: CAIRDLAGYNEQFF.

The rearrangement uses TRBV5-1 and TRBJ1-3, with D uncertain. Germline-derived CDR1 and CDR2 are SGHRS and YFSETQ. Trimming removed 1 base from V and 4 bases from J, with 9 bases in between. This CDR3 spans 14 amino acids. The chain's CDR3 is CASSLSQLGNTIYF. As DNA, the CDR3 is TGCGCCAGCAGCTTGTCCCAGCTCGGAAACACCATATATTTT.